Presented here are 28 T cell receptor beta chains from one specimen sequenced in a study of blood T cell repertoires in COVID-19. Using immunoSEQ multiplex PCR, the repertoire was profiled, and TCRdb retains in-frame clones only, with some absent. The sample shows roughly 340,000 clones, 75% to 90% of them seen only once. Sequenced material: PBMCs or T cells enriched from blood (not recorded which). The source of these receptors is a man aged 18 to 35 who had recovered from COVID-19.

Only one count was recorded for this clone. The chain has TRBV28 and TRBJ1-3, with TRBD1 matching over 7 bases. The junction had 5 bases not matched to a gene; V was cut back by 5 bases and J by 1 base. The CDR3 sequence is 15 residues long. Germline CDR1 MDHEN, CDR2 SYDVKM. The CDR3 loop reads CASSQQGTSGNTIYF. The CDR3 DNA reads TGTGCCAGCAGTCAACAGGGGACTTCTGGAAACACCATATATTTT.

The rearrangement joins TRBV28 to TRBJ2-7; a weak D match, TRBD1 (6 bases). Germline CDR1 MDHEN, CDR2 SYDVKM. Trimming stripped 1 base from V and 5 bases from J, with 12 bases between. The CDR3 contains 14 residues. The CDR3 nucleotides read TGTGCCAGCAGTTTATTAAGGACAGCCGACGAGCAGTACTTC. As protein: CASSLLRTADEQYF.

This chain joins TRBV6-5 and TRBJ2-1, with 9 positions matching TRBD2. J gave up 3 bases and V 4 bases, and 4 bases lay outside the gene matches. The CDR3 spans 15 residues. The V gene's germline CDR1 is MNHEY and CDR2 SVGAGI. CDR3 DNA: TGTGCCAGCAGTTTTAGCGGGGGCCTCTACAATGAGCAGTTCTTC. Amino acids: CASSFSGGLYNEQFF.

The chain uses TRBV6-2 or TRBV6-3 and TRBJ2-7; TRBD2 matches at 10 bases. The CDR3 length is 15 residues. Germline CDR1 and CDR2: MNHEY and SVGEGT. The trim removed 2 bases at V and 6 bases at J, leaving 7 bases unmatched. CDR3 DNA: TGTGCCAGCAGTTACGGGCCTAGCGGGAGCATCGAGCAGTACTTC. As protein: CASSYGPSGSIEQYF.

The gene calls are TRBV28 and TRBJ1-2, with D possibly TRBD1 on 5 matching bases. CDR1 is MDHEN and CDR2 is SYDVKM in the germline V gene. The CDR3 is 13 residues long. Deletions cut 5 bases from V and 4 bases from J, with 11 bases between. The CDR3 nucleotides are TGTGCCAGCAGTCTAGGGGAAGGCTATGGCTACACCTTC. Its translation is CASSLGEGYGYTF.

This clone was seen just once. The J gene is TRBJ2-3, the V gene TRBV30, with 10 bases lining up with TRBD1. Germline loops: CDR1 GTSNPN, CDR2 SVGIG (reference sequence). The CDR3 loop spans 15 amino acids. J gave up 6 bases and V 2 bases, and 8 bases lay outside the gene matches. CDR3 nucleotide sequence: TGTGCCTGGAGTCTCCGGGACAGGGGATTTGATACGCAGTATTTT. As protein: CAWSLRDRGFDTQYF.

Here the CDR3 reads CASSVTGGGGDTQYF. CDR3 sequence (DNA): TGTGCCAGCAGTGTCACTGGGGGGGGAGGAGATACGCAGTATTTT. The chain recombines TRBV6-4 with TRBJ2-3; 7 nucleotides agree with TRBD2. The germline gives CDR1 MRHNA, CDR2 SNTAGT. V lost 4 bases to trimming and J lost 5 bases; unmatched junction nucleotides: 9. This CDR3 is 15 amino acids long.

The table lists this clone with a few counts. This rearrangement joins TRBV5-1 to TRBJ1-2; maybe TRBD1 (6 bases). Germline V gives CDR1 SGHRS, CDR2 YFSETQ. CDR3 size: 13 residues. V lost 2 bases and J lost 7, with 12 bases in between. CDR3 bases: TGCGCCAGCAGCTTACAGGGTATTGGTGGCTACACCTTC. Its protein product is CASSLQGIGGYTF.

This clone showed up many times. The chain joins TRBV6-5 to TRBJ2-7; 8 nucleotides match TRBD1. The V and J ends lost 4 bases and 4 bases, in that order; junction bases with no gene match: 6. The CDR3 is made up of 14 amino acids. Germline CDR1 and CDR2: MNHEY and SVGAGI. The CDR3, as DNA: TGTGCCAGCAGTTTAGAGGACAGGGCTTACGAGCAGTACTTC. It is translated as CASSLEDRAYEQYF.

Points on this clone: One end of the junction does not line up with germline, which may come from a read error. The chain has TRBV28 and TRBJ2-7; D uncertain. The CDR3 consists of 13 residues. Germline lookup yields CDR1 MDHEN and CDR2 SYDVKM. As DNA, the CDR3 is TGTGCCAGCAGTCAGCTTCCACAACCGGAGCGGTACTTC. Amino acid sequence: CASSQLPQPERYF.

The chain has TRBV28 and TRBJ2-1, with D unresolved. CDR3 length equals 13 residues. CDR1 and CDR2 from the germline V gene are MDHEN and SYDVKM. The ends were cut back, 5 bases at V and 4 bases at J, with 9 bases in the middle. The CDR3 here is CASSLQDYNEQFF. CDR3 coding DNA: TGTGCCAGCAGTCTTCAGGATTACAATGAGCAGTTCTTC.

Here the CDR3 DNA reads TGTGCCAGCAGCCTCATGGGCCCGGGAGCGGGGTATGGCTACACCTTC. It codes for CASSLMGPGAGYGYTF. V usage is TRBV14 and J usage is TRBJ1-2; D gene uncertain. Trimming left V 4 bases short and J 5 bases short, with 20 bases between. CDR3 length: 16 amino acids. Germline CDR1 reads SGHDN; CDR2 reads FVKESK. The full variable domain, in which reference TRBV14 and TRBJ1-2 provide the parts outside the CDR3, is EAGVTQFPSHSVIEKGQTVTLRCDPISGHDNLYWYRRVMGKEIKFLLHFVKESKQDESGMPNNRFLAERTGGTYSTLKVQPAELEDSGVYFCASSLMGPGAGYGYTFGSGTRLTVV.

The chain links TRBV7-2 to TRBJ2-7, with 7 bases that match TRBD2. The CDR3 loop spans 16 amino acids. Per germline, CDR1 SGHTA and CDR2 FQGNSA. Germline trimming cut 0 bases from V and 4 bases from J; bases unmatched to any gene: 9. For the CDR3, the DNA is TGTGCCAGCAGCTTAGCTGGGGCGGGAGTAGATTACGAGCAGTACTTC. It codes for CASSLAGAGVDYEQYF.

The chain links TRBV7-6 to TRBJ2-2; D is possibly TRBD1 (5 bases). The V gene lost 1 base and the J gene lost 2 bases, with 8 bases spanning the gap. Looked up from germline, CDR1 is SGHVS and CDR2 is FNYEAQ. The CDR3 runs to 15 residues. CDR3 DNA sequence: TGTGCCAGCAGCTTAGGGCAGGGTAACACCGGGGAGCTGTTTTTT. Translated, it gives CASSLGQGNTGELFF.

V gene TRBV5-1 combines with J gene TRBJ1-4, with 11 bases lining up with TRBD1. Trimming at V came to 6 bases and at J to 8 bases, leaving 30 bases not matched to a gene. Germline V gene data show CDR1 as SGHRS and CDR2 as YFSETQ. The CDR3 is 22 amino acids. In nucleotides, the CDR3 is TGCGCCAGCAACCGCCTCACGCATCCTTGTTATGTGAGGGACAGGGGGAGGGAAAAACTGTTTTTT. Protein: CASNRLTHPCYVRDRGREKLFF.

J is TRBJ1-2 and V is TRBV7-9, with 7 bases matching TRBD1. The CDR3 covers 13 residues. Germline values: CDR1 SEHNR, CDR2 FQNEAQ (reference sequence). The J segment lost 6 bases and the V segment lost 1 base, leaving 2 bases of the junction unmatched. The CDR3, as DNA: TGTGCCAGCAGCTTAGGGGGACAGAATGGCTACACCTTC. This translates into CASSLGGQNGYTF.

The J gene is TRBJ2-2, the V gene TRBV6-1, with TRBD1 matching 8 bases. V gave up 2 bases and J gave up 4 bases; unmatched junction bases: 6. CDR3 size: 16 residues. Germline V gene data show CDR1 as MNHNS and CDR2 as SASEGT. CDR3 in amino acids: CASSERAGGGTGELFF. In DNA, the CDR3 is TGTGCCAGCAGTGAACGGGCAGGGGGCGGCACCGGGGAGCTGTTTTTT.

The chain couples TRBV7-9 to TRBJ2-5; 13 nucleotides align to TRBD2. Germline V gene sequence: CDR1 SEHNR, CDR2 FQNEAQ (reference sequence). The CDR3 runs to 14 residues. V lost 6 bases and J lost 10; bases outside the gene matches: 8. In DNA form, the CDR3 reads TGTGCCAGCAGGCCTACTAGCGGGGGGGCCAGCCAGTACTTC. This gives the protein CASRPTSGGASQYF.

V usage is TRBV21-1 and J usage is TRBJ1-3; TRBD1 is the table's D call, not checked against the DNA. TRBV21-1 is noted as a pseudogene. The CDR3 length is 19 residues. As DNA, the CDR3 is TGTGCCAGCAGCAAAACGGGCAGAAACAGGCTAAGATCTGGAAACACCATATATTTT. Protein: CASSKTGRNRLRSGNTIYF.

The CDR3 sequence: CASSPQPNSGSTDTQYF. CDR3 DNA sequence: TGTGCCAGCAGCCCGCAACCCAATAGCGGAAGCACAGATACGCAGTATTTT. The chain couples TRBV7-2 to TRBJ2-3, with TRBD2 as a possible D gene (6 bases). The V end was cut by 5 bases, the J end by 0 bases, with 18 bases between. The CDR3 totals 17 residues. Germline V gives CDR1 SGHTA, CDR2 FQGNSA.

V is TRBV3-1 (or the pseudogene TRBV3-2) and J is TRBJ2-1, with a possible D match to TRBD1 (6 bases). The CDR3 runs to 13 residues. CDR1 is LGHDT and CDR2 is YNNKEL in the germline V gene (reference sequence). V lost 4 bases, J lost 4 bases, and 8 bases lay in between. The CDR3, as DNA: TGTGCCAGCAGCCCTGACAGGTACAATGAGCAGTTCTTC. Amino acids: CASSPDRYNEQFF.

The chain carries TRBV10-3 and TRBJ2-2, with D perhaps matching TRBD2 (6 bases). The CDR3 has 18 amino acids. CDR1 and CDR2 (germline): ENHRY, SYGVKD. Trimming removed 5 bases from V and 1 base from J, with 20 bases in between. The CDR3 sequence: CAISPMEGESGNTGELFF. CDR3 nucleotide sequence: TGTGCCATCAGTCCTATGGAGGGCGAGTCCGGGAACACCGGGGAGCTGTTTTTT.

V is TRBV9 and J is TRBJ1-1, with a tentative D call TRBD1 (6 bases). V gave up 0 bases and J gave up 2 bases, with 11 bases separating them. Germline lookup yields CDR1 SGDLS and CDR2 YYNGEE. This CDR3 contains 15 residues. CDR3 sequence (DNA): TGTGCCAGCAGCGTAGGGACAGTGGGAAACACTGAAGCTTTCTTT. It specifies CASSVGTVGNTEAFF.

This chain uses TRBV5-1 with TRBJ2-3; 8 positions agree with TRBD1. The CDR3 totals 15 residues. V lost 2 bases to trimming and J lost 3 bases; unmatched junction nucleotides: 5. The V gene's germline CDR1 is SGHRS and CDR2 YFSETQ. CDR3 sequence reads: CASSFGQGRTDTQYF. The DNA for the CDR3 is TGCGCCAGCAGCTTCGGACAGGGTAGGACAGATACGCAGTATTTT.

The chain uses TRBV23-1 and TRBJ2-3, with 11 bases lining up with TRBD2. TRBV23-1 carries the ORF label, with uncertain function. This CDR3 comprises 22 residues. Trimming cost V 0 bases and J 1 base; bases outside gene matches: 18. CDR3 sequence reads: CASSQSLAGGPRDPSGTDTQYF. In nucleotides, the CDR3 is TGCGCCAGCAGTCAATCCTTAGCGGGAGGGCCTCGGGACCCTTCTGGCACAGATACGCAGTATTTT.

The chain has TRBV3-1 (or the pseudogene TRBV3-2) and TRBJ1-2, with TRBD1 identical over 7 bases. CDR3 size: 14 residues. Germline V gene lookup returns CDR1 LGHDT and CDR2 YNNKEL (reference sequence). V lost 3 bases to trimming and J lost 3 bases; unmatched junction nucleotides: 4. In DNA, the CDR3 is TGTGCCAGCAGCCAGCCCGGACAGGACTATGGCTACACCTTC. Amino acids: CASSQPGQDYGYTF.

The chain employs TRBV19 and TRBJ2-3; D is perhaps TRBD2 (6 bases). The CDR3 is made up of 14 amino acids. V dropped 5 bases and J dropped 5 bases, with 14 bases sitting between them. The V gene's germline CDR1 is LNHDA and CDR2 SQIVND (reference sequence). In DNA, the CDR3 is TGTGCCAGTAGTCAAAGACTAGAGGAAGATACGCAGTATTTT. It encodes CASSQRLEEDTQYF.

The chain recombines TRBV24-1 with TRBJ2-1, with D possibly being TRBD1 (5 bases). Germline V lookup: CDR1 KGHDR, CDR2 SFDVKD. The V end lost 1 base, the J end lost 9 bases, and 15 bases lay between the germline ends. This CDR3 is built from 15 residues. This CDR3 reads CATSDFSQGDVEQFF. In DNA, the CDR3 is TGTGCCACCAGTGATTTTAGCCAAGGGGATGTTGAGCAGTTCTTC.